The entry below describes one T cell receptor (beta chain). This sample stems from a study of blood T cell repertoires in COVID-19. Clones were sequenced by immunoSEQ multiplex PCR, and TCRdb holds only the in-frame ones, with some missing. The sample shows fewer than 500,000 clones, roughly nine tenths of them seen only once. In assigning cohorts, the study relied on participant-reported clinical history. The clonotype originates from a woman under 30 who had recovered from COVID-19. Sample: PBMCs or T cells enriched from blood (not recorded which).

CDR3: CATSETFGQTNTEAFF. For the CDR3, the DNA is TGTGCCACCAGCGAAACCTTCGGACAGACGAACACTGAAGCTTTCTTT. The V and J genes are TRBV15 and TRBJ1-1, with a possible D match to TRBD1 (6 bases). Germline V lookup: CDR1 LNHNV, CDR2 YYDKDF (reference sequence). CDR3 length: 16 amino acids. The ends were cut back, 5 bases at V and 1 base at J, with 17 bases in the middle.